The T cell receptor beta chain described here comes from a study of OX40 agonist ivuxolimab in advanced cancers. General study points: Expanded peripheral T cells had an undetermined antigen specificity. Normalized T-cell clonal expansion was also low in some nonresponders.

Assay: immunoSEQ multiplex PCR; the TCRdb copy retains only in-frame clones and omits some. The sample has 95,000 to 100,000 clones; about 80% are singletons. As regards this clone: Its specificity is not known.

There are 18 residues in the CDR3. Per germline, CDR1 MDHEN and CDR2 SYDVKM. Trimming pared 6 bases from V and 0 bases from J, leaving 21 bases between. The material was CD4+ or CD8+ T cells sorted from blood, obtained in a trial of the OX40 agonist ivuxolimab. The chain has TRBV28 and TRBJ2-4, with a weak D call TRBD2 (6 bases). This clonotype originated in an adult with an advanced solid tumor such as melanoma, head and neck, liver or kidney cancer. The CDR3 region has the DNA TGTGCCAGCAGCTCGGTTGGGACTTCCGTCCCAGCCAAAAACATTCAGTACTTC. It is translated as CASSSVGTSVPAKNIQYF.